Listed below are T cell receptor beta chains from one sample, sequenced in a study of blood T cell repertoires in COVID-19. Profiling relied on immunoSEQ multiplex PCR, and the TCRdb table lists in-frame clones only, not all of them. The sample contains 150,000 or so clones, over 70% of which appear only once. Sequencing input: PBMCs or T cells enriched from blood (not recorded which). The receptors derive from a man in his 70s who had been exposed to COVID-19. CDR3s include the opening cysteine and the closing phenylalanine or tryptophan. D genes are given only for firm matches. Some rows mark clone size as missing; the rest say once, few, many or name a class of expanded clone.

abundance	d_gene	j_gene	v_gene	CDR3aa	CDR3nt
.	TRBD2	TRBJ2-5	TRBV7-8	CASSAPLRLAPRETQYF	TGTGCCAGCAGCGCCCCTCTGCGACTAGCGCCCCGGGAGACCCAGTACTTC
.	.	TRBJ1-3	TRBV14	CASSQGPSTKSGNTIYF	TGTGCCAGCAGCCAAGGCCCGTCAACTAAATCTGGAAACACCATATATTTT
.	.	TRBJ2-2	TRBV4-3	CASSRKQGIGELFF	TGCGCCAGCAGCCGTAAACAGGGTATCGGGGAGCTGTTTTTT
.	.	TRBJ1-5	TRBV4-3	CASSQDHRGLQPQHF	TGCGCCAGCAGCCAAGATCACCGGGGATTACAGCCCCAGCATTTT
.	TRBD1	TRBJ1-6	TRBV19	CASSQGANSPLHF	TGTGCCAGTAGCCAGGGGGCGAATTCACCCCTCCACTTT
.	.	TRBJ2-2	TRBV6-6	CASSPLFTGELFF	TGTGCCAGCAGCCCACTATTCACCGGGGAGCTGTTTTTT
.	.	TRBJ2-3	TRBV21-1	CASSKDPGSSSTDTQYF	TGTGCCAGCAGCAAAGACCCGGGTTCATCTAGCACAGATACGCAGTATTTT
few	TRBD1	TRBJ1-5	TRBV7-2	CASSQSTGGGQPQHF	TGTGCCAGCAGCCAGTCGACAGGGGGCGGACAGCCCCAGCATTTT
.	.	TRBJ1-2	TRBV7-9	CASSFGAGQLAYTF	TGTGCCAGCAGCTTTGGGGCCGGACAGTTGGCCTACACCTTC
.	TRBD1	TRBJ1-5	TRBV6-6	CASRQSDRANQPQHF	TGTGCCAGCAGACAATCCGACAGGGCCAATCAGCCCCAGCATTTT
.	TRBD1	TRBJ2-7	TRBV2	CASSNRDSFYEQYF	TGTGCCAGCAGTAACCGGGACAGTTTTTACGAGCAGTACTTC
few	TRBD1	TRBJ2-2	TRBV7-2	CASTQQGSGGELFF	TGTGCCAGCACCCAACAGGGGTCAGGCGGGGAGCTGTTTTTT
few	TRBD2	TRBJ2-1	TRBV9	CASSPLAESYNEQFF	TGTGCCAGCAGCCCTCTAGCGGAGTCCTACAATGAGCAGTTCTTC
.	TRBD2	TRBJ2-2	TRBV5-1	CASSLFMAGVDSGELFF	TGCGCCAGCAGCTTGTTTATGGCGGGGGTCGATAGCGGGGAGCTGTTTTTT
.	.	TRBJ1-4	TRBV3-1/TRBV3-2	CASSQDRPTGTVEKLFF	TGTGCCAGCAGCCAAGATCGTCCAACAGGGACGGTTGAAAAACTGTTTTTT
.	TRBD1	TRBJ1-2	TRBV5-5	CASSPGRTGYYGYTF	TGTGCCAGCAGCCCTGGGAGGACAGGCTACTATGGCTACACCTTC
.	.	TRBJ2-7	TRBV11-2	CASSLGTGGGYEQYF	TGTGCCAGCAGCTTAGGGACCGGGGGTGGCTACGAGCAGTACTTC
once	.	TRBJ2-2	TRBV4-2	CASSQELVSGELFF	TGTGCCAGCAGCCAAGAGCTTGTCAGCGGGGAGCTGTTTTTT
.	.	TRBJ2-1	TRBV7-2	CASSFGLYNEQFF	TGTGCCAGCAGCTTCGGACTGTACAATGAGCAGTTCTTC
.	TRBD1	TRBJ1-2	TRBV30	CAWAGQGYYGYTF	TGTGCCTGGGCCGGACAGGGATACTATGGCTACACCTTC
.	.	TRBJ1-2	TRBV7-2	CASTTGGQANFYGYTF	TGTGCCAGCACCACAGGCGGTCAGGCCAATTTCTATGGCTACACCTTC
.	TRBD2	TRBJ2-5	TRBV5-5	CASSLGSGGVQETQYF	TGTGCCAGCAGCTTGGGGAGCGGGGGGGTTCAAGAGACCCAGTACTTC
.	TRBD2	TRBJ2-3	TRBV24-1	CATSASGRALPGDTQYF	TGTGCCACCAGTGCCAGCGGGAGGGCCCTTCCGGGAGATACGCAGTATTTT
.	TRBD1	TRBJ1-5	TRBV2	CASSESEKQGARADSNQPQHF	TGTGCCAGCAGTGAATCGGAGAAACAGGGGGCGAGGGCTGATAGCAATCAGCCCCAGCATTTT
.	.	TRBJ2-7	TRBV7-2	CASSLPPLYEQYF	TGTGCCAGCAGCTTACCCCCTTTATACGAGCAGTACTTC
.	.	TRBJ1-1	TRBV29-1	CSAGLRNTEAFF	TGCAGCGCCGGACTGAGGAACACTGAAGCTTTCTTT
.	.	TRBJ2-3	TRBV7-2	CASSWTNSDTQYF	TGTGCCAGCAGCTGGACTAACTCGGATACGCAGTATTTT
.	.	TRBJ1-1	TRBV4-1	CASSQEGQSRTEAFF	TGCGCCAGCAGCCAGGAAGGACAGTCAAGGACTGAAGCTTTCTTT
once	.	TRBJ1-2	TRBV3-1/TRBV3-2	CASSQGQPNYGYTF	TGTGCCAGCAGCCAAGGACAGCCCAACTATGGCTACACCTTC
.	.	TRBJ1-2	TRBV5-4	CASSTTHGLGSGGYTF	TGTGCCAGCAGCACAACTCACGGTCTGGGCAGTGGTGGCTACACCTTC
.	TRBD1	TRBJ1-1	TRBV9	CASSVEQGATEAFF	TGTGCCAGCAGCGTAGAACAGGGGGCGACTGAAGCTTTCTTT
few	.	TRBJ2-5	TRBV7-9	CASSPGSRETQYF	TGTGCCAGCAGCCCGGGGAGTAGAGAGACCCAGTACTTC
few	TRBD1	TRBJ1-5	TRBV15	CATWQGTGDSSNQPQHF	TGTGCCACCTGGCAGGGGACAGGAGATTCTAGCAATCAGCCCCAGCATTTT
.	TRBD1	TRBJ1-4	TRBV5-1	CASSWSGTANEKLFF	TGCGCCAGCAGCTGGTCCGGGACAGCTAATGAAAAACTGTTTTTT
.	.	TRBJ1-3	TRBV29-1	CSAIDSSGNTIYF	TGCAGCGCTATTGACAGTTCTGGAAACACCATATATTTT
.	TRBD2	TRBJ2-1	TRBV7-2	CASSSEGGLEYGKQFF	TGTGCCAGCAGCTCAGAGGGGGGACTAGAATACGGGAAGCAGTTCTTC
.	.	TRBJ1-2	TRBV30	CAWSVRQRYGYTF	TGTGCCTGGAGTGTACGCCAGCGCTATGGCTACACCTTC
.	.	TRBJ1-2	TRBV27	CASSPPGLMGYTF	TGTGCCAGCAGTCCTCCGGGTCTCATGGGCTACACCTTC
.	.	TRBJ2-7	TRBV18	CASSYEDGYEQYF	TGTGCCAGCTCATACGAAGACGGGTACGAGCAGTACTTC
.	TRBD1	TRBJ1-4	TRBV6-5	CASNAGTGDEKLFF	TGTGCCAGCAATGCCGGGACAGGGGATGAAAAACTGTTTTTT
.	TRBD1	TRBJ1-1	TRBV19	CASSIDRGSTEAFF	TGTGCCAGTAGTATCGACAGGGGAAGCACTGAAGCTTTCTTT
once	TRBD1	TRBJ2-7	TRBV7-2	CASSSDRGSYEQYF	TGTGCCAGCAGCTCCGACAGGGGGAGCTACGAGCAGTACTTC
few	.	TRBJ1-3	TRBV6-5	CASNLPSLSGNTIYF	TGTGCCAGCAATTTACCAAGCCTCTCTGGAAACACCATATATTTT
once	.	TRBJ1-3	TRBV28	CASTSQMQGSSGNTIYF	TGTGCCAGCACCTCGCAGATGCAGGGTAGCTCTGGAAACACCATATATTTT
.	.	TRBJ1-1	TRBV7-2	CASSLQGYTEAFF	TGTGCCAGCAGCTTACAGGGGTACACTGAAGCTTTCTTT
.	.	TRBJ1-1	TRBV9	CASSTSSGVYTEAFF	TGTGCCAGCAGCACGAGCTCGGGGGTTTACACTGAAGCTTTCTTT
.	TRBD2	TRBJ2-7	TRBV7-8	CASSLSFAGGAYEQYF	TGTGCCAGCAGCTTAAGCTTTGCGGGGGGAGCCTACGAGCAGTACTTC
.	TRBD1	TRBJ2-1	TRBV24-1	CATSDPKDRGGIYNEQFF	TGTGCCACCAGTGATCCTAAAGACAGGGGGGGAATCTACAATGAGCAGTTCTTC
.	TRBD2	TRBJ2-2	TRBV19	CASSTGTSGRGGTGELFF	TGTGCCAGTAGTACCGGGACTAGCGGCCGCGGGGGCACCGGGGAGCTGTTTTTT
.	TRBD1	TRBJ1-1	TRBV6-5	CASTSGTGRTEAFF	TGTGCCAGCACTTCCGGGACAGGGAGAACTGAAGCTTTCTTT